This section outlines one TCR beta chain sequence together with its context. Its target is unknown. Time point described: new active TB diagnosis, blood taken before or within 7 days of starting treatment. Sequencing was performed with immunoSEQ multiplex PCR; in TCRdb, only in-frame clones are kept and a portion is missing. The sample holds some 6,000 clones, 95% to 98% seen once. These data originate in a study of T cells in tuberculosis. Study overall: Sequenced TCRs come from CD1B-GMM tetramer-binding T cells. Findings of the study overall: Shorter CDR3-alpha in active tuberculosis partly drove smaller distances.

Germline values: CDR1 PRHDT, CDR2 FYEKMQ (reference sequence). The V and J ends lost 3 bases and 1 base, in that order; junction bases with no gene match: 3. The CDR3 runs to 16 residues. This specimen was PBMCs, taken at tuberculosis diagnosis. The chain has TRBV13 and TRBJ2-2; 9 bases agree with TRBD2. The TCR sequence derives from an adult with tuberculosis. The DNA of the CDR3 is TGTGCCAGCAGCTTCGCGGGGGGGATGAACACCGGGGAGCTGTTTTTT. Its translation is CASSFAGGMNTGELFF.